This T cell receptor beta chain appears in the sequencing data of a study of blood T cell repertoires in COVID-19. Overall study: The origin of the acute and convalescent COVID-19 samples was the United States, Italy and Spain.

Looked up from germline, CDR1 is SGHTA and CDR2 is FQGNSA. This CDR3 has 16 residues. Trimming left V 3 bases short and J 8 bases short, with 19 bases between. Authors' processing steps: For nucleated cells, counts were estimated from reference gene primer amplification. Here immunoSEQ multiplex PCR was the method, and the copy in TCRdb shows in-frame clones only, minus some. Clone size and the V and J calls come from that table; the DNA yielded D and trimming. This table has under 300,000 clones, under 90% appearing once. The chain joins TRBV7-2 to TRBJ1-4; D may be TRBD1 (5 bases). This receptor was obtained from a woman aged 45 to 65 who had recovered from COVID-19. The sequenced sample was peripheral blood. This chain's CDR3 is CASSFELSRRGEKLFF. CDR3 bases: TGTGCCAGCAGCTTTGAGCTGTCCCGGCGGGGGGAAAAACTGTTTTTT. The full variable domain, rest sourced from reference TRBV7-2 and TRBJ1-4, is GAGVSQSPSNKVTEKGKDVELRCDPISGHTALYWYRQSLGQGLEFLIYFQGNSAPDKSGLPSDRFSAERTGGSVSTLTIQRTQQEDSAVYLCASSFELSRRGEKLFFGSGTQLSVL.